These T cell receptor beta chains were read from a single sample in a study of T-cell reconstitution after alpha-beta-depleted transplantation in children. Via MiXCR, TCRdb re-called the PCR reads, giving one row per CDR3 protein. The table lists around 600,000 distinct CDR3 sequences, about 23% of them singletons. The starting material was PBMCs, mostly from graft donor cells, obtained 360 days after TCRalphabeta/CD19-depleted stem cell transplant. The receptor set was obtained from a boy less than two years old who had a stem cell transplant for acute myeloid leukemia, so the T cells may come from the graft donor. CDR3s include the opening cysteine and the closing phenylalanine or tryptophan. Fields, in order: D gene, clone size, J gene, V gene, CDR3 protein, CDR3 DNA. The D gene is left open where the match is weak. Clone size is shown for a subset of rows, as once, few, many or a class of expanded clone.

TRBD1	.	TRBJ1-2	TRBV20-1	CSAPPGTDYGYTF	TGCAGTGCCCCCCCAGGGACAGATTATGGCTACACCTTC
TRBD1	few	TRBJ1-2	TRBV12-3/TRBV12-4	CASTMTGNGYTF	TGTGCCAGCACCATGACAGGGAATGGCTACACCTTC
TRBD2	few	TRBJ2-1	TRBV20-1	CSARFAGLAFNEQFF	TGCAGTGCCCGATTCGCCGGACTAGCGTTCAATGAGCAGTTCTTC
.	many	TRBJ2-7	TRBV20-1	CSASDPPGSYEQYF	TGCAGTGCTTCCGACCCCCCCGGGTCCTACGAGCAGTACTTC
TRBD2	few	TRBJ2-7	TRBV20-1	CSAIRVSGGARNSYEQYF	TGCAGTGCTATAAGGGTTAGCGGGGGGGCAAGGAACTCCTACGAGCAGTACTTC
.	many	TRBJ1-5	TRBV5-6	CASSFRGYNQPQHF	TGTGCCAGCAGCTTTCGGGGTTACAATCAGCCCCAGCATTTT
TRBD1	many	TRBJ1-2	TRBV3-1	CASRRQGTNYGYTF	TGTGCCAGCAGACGACAGGGGACTAACTATGGCTACACCTTC
.	many	TRBJ2-1	TRBV11-1	CASRLTGGPTGEQFF	TGTGCCAGCAGACTCACAGGCGGTCCCACTGGTGAGCAGTTCTTC
.	.	TRBJ1-2	TRBV6-1	CASSPDIWTAPGYGYTF	TGTGCCAGCAGTCCTGACATATGGACAGCCCCGGGCTATGGCTACACCTTC
.	many	TRBJ2-1	TRBV12-3/TRBV12-4	CASSGDREYNEQFF	TGTGCCAGCAGTGGGGACCGCGAATACAATGAGCAGTTCTTC
TRBD2	.	TRBJ2-1	TRBV5-6	CAMGPGATSGVYNEQFF	TGTGCCATGGGCCCCGGGGCGACTAGCGGGGTTTACAATGAGCAGTTCTTC
TRBD1	few	TRBJ2-2	TRBV10-3	CATGTGVGTGELFF	TGTGCCACCGGGACAGGGGTTGGCACCGGGGAGCTGTTTTTT
.	many	TRBJ2-3	TRBV28	CASALAVADTQYF	TGTGCCAGCGCCTTAGCTGTCGCAGATACGCAGTATTTT
TRBD1	few	TRBJ1-2	TRBV6-1	CASSRDPTGVGGYTF	TGTGCCAGCAGTCGTGATCCGACAGGGGTGGGAGGCTACACCTTC
.	once	TRBJ1-2	TRBV5-5	CASSYYERENYGYTF	TGTGCCAGCAGCTATTACGAGCGGGAGAACTATGGCTACACCTTC
TRBD2	many	TRBJ2-7	TRBV12-3/TRBV12-4	CASSFFGGGFSYEQYF	TGTGCCAGCAGTTTTTTTGGCGGGGGGTTTTCCTACGAGCAGTACTTC
.	.	TRBJ2-7	TRBV20-1	CSARSRTPFYEQYF	TGCAGTGCTAGATCGCGGACACCATTCTACGAGCAGTACTTC
.	.	TRBJ2-7	TRBV20-1	CSASKRPRGRGEQYF	TGCAGTGCTAGTAAGAGACCAAGGGGGAGAGGCGAGCAGTACTTC
TRBD1	many	TRBJ2-3	TRBV20-1	CSARDTGGWGTDTQYF	TGCAGTGCTAGAGACACAGGGGGTTGGGGCACAGATACGCAGTATTTT
.	.	TRBJ1-4	TRBV6-1	CASRSGGAPINEKLFF	TGTGCCAGCAGGAGCGGCGGGGCGCCGATTAATGAAAAACTGTTTTTT
.	.	TRBJ2-7	TRBV24-1	CATSEVYEQYF	TGTGCCACCAGTGAGGTCTACGAGCAGTACTTC